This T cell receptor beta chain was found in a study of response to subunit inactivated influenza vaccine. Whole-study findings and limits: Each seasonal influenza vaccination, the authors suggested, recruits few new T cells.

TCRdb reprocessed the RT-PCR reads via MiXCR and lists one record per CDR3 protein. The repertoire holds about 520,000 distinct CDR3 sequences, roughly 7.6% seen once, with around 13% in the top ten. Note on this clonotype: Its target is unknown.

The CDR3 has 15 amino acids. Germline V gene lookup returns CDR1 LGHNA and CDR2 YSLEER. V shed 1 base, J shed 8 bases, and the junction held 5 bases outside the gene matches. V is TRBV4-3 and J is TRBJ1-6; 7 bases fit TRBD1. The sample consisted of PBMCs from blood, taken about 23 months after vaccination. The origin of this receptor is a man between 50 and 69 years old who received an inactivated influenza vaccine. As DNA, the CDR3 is TGCGCCAGCAGCCAAGTCAGGGGGGGGTATTCACCCCTCCACTTT. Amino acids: CASSQVRGGYSPLHF.